This T cell receptor (beta chain) stems from a study of T cells expressing NK-cell markers. Looking at the study overall: According to the study, TCR beta repertoires originated from sorted CD3+CD56+NKG2C+, CD3+CD56+NKG2C- and CD3+CD56-NKG2C+ T cells. Seven of the eight sequenced donors were classified as HCMV-seropositive, and one was classified as seronegative.

As concerns this clonotype: Its antigen is currently unknown.

Study results and limitations: Whether expanded NKG2C+ T cell clones recognized HCMV stayed uncertain. A range of roughly 1.0-8% of CD8+ T cells consisted of dominant NKG2C+ clonotypes in several donors.

TCRdb reprocessed the 5' RACE reads, with one entry per CDR3 protein and no DNA. The sample totals tens of thousands of distinct CDR3 sequences. In germline, CDR1 is LNHDA, CDR2 SQIVND (reference sequence). The CDR3 extends over 14 amino acids. The specimen was blood T cells: a sorted CD56 or NKG2C T cell subset, CD4+ or CD8+ T cells, or bulk PBMC T cells (not recorded which). This clonotype originated in a woman between 18 and 75 years old in good health. The chain combines TRBV19 with TRBJ2-4; with no DNA, the TCRdb D assignment of TRBD1 cannot be verified. CDR3 in amino acids: CASSIQGVSNIQYF.